Only a few counts were recorded for the clone carrying this TCR beta chain. The sample originates from a study of early T cells in non-severe SARS-CoV-2 infection. Study at large: RNA in bulk from unsorted whole blood was sequenced, and chains were unpaired.

V gave up 3 bases and J gave up 7 bases; unmatched junction bases: 7. CDR3 length: 15 residues. Germline CDR1 is KGHDR and CDR2 is SFDVKD. The protocol attached unique molecular identifiers to individual cDNA molecules. TCRdb fed the 5' RACE reads into MiXCR, producing one record per CDR3 protein. The sample shows approximately 99,000 distinct CDR3 sequences, over 10% of them seen only once. This receptor was identified in an adult who was a healthcare worker with PCR-confirmed SARS-CoV-2 infection or an uninfected control (not recorded which). Sequencing input: whole blood. The gene calls are TRBV24-1 and TRBJ2-7; 11 nucleotides match TRBD1. CDR3 loop: CATSDDGQGAREQYF. CDR3 DNA sequence: TGTGCCACCAGTGATGACGGACAGGGGGCTAGGGAGCAGTACTTC.